One and the same sample provided the 13 T cell receptor beta chains below, sequenced in a study of TIL therapy for anti-PD-1-resistant metastatic lung cancer (dated by TCRdb to about 2021). The time point label here, explained by the study, means: pre-treatment sample, taken before nivolumab and TIL therapy. Using bias-controlled multiplex PCR with the immunoSEQ v3 hsTCRB kit, the TCR beta CDR3 regions were amplified from genomic DNA. The clones in this table, taken by TCRdb from immuneACCESS, are in-frame only. Not every clone is retained; where verified, under half of the shortfall comes from an unresolved V gene, and the cause of the rest is unknown. For this sample there are tens of thousands of clones; 70% to 75% appear just once. Of the sample, less than 2% is held by the ten largest clones. The sequenced sample was blood, obtained at baseline. These TCRs come from a person aged 25 to 79 with non-small cell lung cancer.

The chain couples TRBV7-9 to TRBJ2-1; D is perhaps TRBD1 (5 bases). Per the germline V gene, CDR1 is SEHNR and CDR2 is FQNEAQ (reference sequence). Trimming pared 3 bases from V and 10 bases from J, leaving 7 bases between. The CDR3 extends over 11 amino acids. CDR3 sequence reads: CASSFQGEQFF. CDR3 coding DNA: TGTGCCAGCAGCTTTCAGGGCGAGCAGTTCTTC.

The chain couples TRBV27 to TRBJ1-2, with 8 bases lining up with TRBD1. Looked up from germline, CDR1 is MNHEY and CDR2 is SMNVEV (reference sequence). The J segment lost 2 bases and the V segment lost 6 bases, leaving 5 bases of the junction unmatched. The CDR3 is 14 residues long. The CDR3 DNA reads TGTGCCAGCAGGAGGACAGGGTCCAACTATGGCTACACCTTC. Encoded protein: CASRRTGSNYGYTF.

V and J are TRBV7-9 and TRBJ1-4; D ambiguous. This CDR3 is built from 15 residues. The germline V gene has CDR1 SEHNR and CDR2 FQNEAQ (reference sequence). V dropped 3 bases and J dropped 5 bases, with 13 bases sitting between them. The CDR3 DNA reads TGTGCCAGCAGCTTGTCGGCAGTACTCAATGAAAAACTGTTTTTT. This gives the protein CASSLSAVLNEKLFF.

This chain joins TRBV30 and TRBJ1-2; 8 bases are a match to TRBD1. Germline loops: CDR1 GTSNPN, CDR2 SVGIG (reference sequence). The CDR3 loop spans 13 amino acids. V was clipped by 2 bases and J by 4 bases; unmatched bases: 3. DNA of the CDR3: TGTGCCTGGAGTAGACAGGGGCCCTATGGCTACACCTTC. It translates to CAWSRQGPYGYTF.

The chain couples TRBV5-1 to TRBJ1-5; tentative D call: TRBD1 (6 bases). Germline V gene sequence: CDR1 SGHRS, CDR2 YFSETQ. Trimming took off 0 bases at V and 5 bases at J, with 9 bases between the two ends. The CDR3 sequence is 14 residues long. The CDR3 DNA reads TGCGCCAGCAGCTTGGTACCAGGGGATCAGCCCCAGCATTTT. Protein: CASSLVPGDQPQHF.

This clone was found a few times. The genes are TRBV14 and TRBJ1-1; 8 bases align to TRBD1. V gave up 1 base and J gave up 9 bases; unmatched junction bases: 4. CDR1 is SGHDN and CDR2 is FVKESK in the germline V gene. The CDR3 covers 13 residues. The CDR3 DNA sequence: TGTGCCAGCAGCCAAGTGGGGACAGGAAAAGCTTTCTTT. It specifies CASSQVGTGKAFF.

The CDR3 here is CASSLEVLYEQYF. Written as DNA, the CDR3 is TGTGCCAGCAGCTTGGAGGTTCTCTACGAGCAGTACTTC. The chain carries TRBV11-3 and TRBJ2-7; a weak D match, TRBD2 (5 bases). The CDR3 spans 13 residues. The germline V and J ends were trimmed by 3 bases and 3 bases, with 9 bases remaining between them. Germline CDR1 is SGHNT and CDR2 is YENEEA. The full variable domain, with the rest looked up from reference TRBV11-3 and TRBJ2-7, is EAGVVQSPRYKIIEKKQPVAFWCNPISGHNTLYWYLQNLGQGPELLIRYENEEAVDDSQLPKDRFSAERLKGVDSTLKIQPAELGDSAVYLCASSLEVLYEQYFGPGTRLTVT.

This chain's CDR3 is CASSSTGGAYYGYTF. The DNA of the CDR3 is TGTGCCAGCAGCTCGACAGGGGGCGCGTACTATGGCTACACCTTC. The gene calls are TRBV7-3 and TRBJ1-2, with 10 bases identical to TRBD1. The germline gives CDR1 SGHTA, CDR2 FQGTGA. This CDR3 spans 15 amino acids. Germline trimming cut 4 bases from V and 3 bases from J; bases unmatched to any gene: 5. Complete variable domain (other parts from reference TRBV7-3 and TRBJ1-2): GAGVSQTPSNKVTEKGKYVELRCDPISGHTALYWYRQSLGQGPEFLIYFQGTGAADDSGLPNDRFFAVRPEGSVSTLKIQRTERGDSAVYLCASSSTGGAYYGYTFGSGTRLTVV.

The CDR3 here is CASSGGRPGIPYPHNEQFF. The CDR3 DNA sequence: TGTGCCAGCAGCGGGGGTCGCCCGGGGATCCCCTATCCCCACAATGAGCAGTTCTTC. J is TRBJ2-1 and V is TRBV5-4; D could derive from TRBD1 or TRBD2 (5 bases each). Germline V gives CDR1 SGHNT, CDR2 YYREEE (reference sequence). The CDR3 has 19 residues. The germline V and J ends were trimmed by 4 bases and 5 bases, with 28 bases remaining between them. Combining the CDR3 with reference TRBV5-4 and TRBJ2-1 gives the whole variable domain ETGVTQSPTHLIKTRGQQVTLRCSSQSGHNTVSWYQQALGQGPQFIFQYYREEENGRGNFPPRFSGLQFPNYSSELNVNALELDDSALYLCASSGGRPGIPYPHNEQFFGPGTRLTVL.

J is TRBJ2-7 and V is TRBV4-3, with D perhaps given as TRBD1 or TRBD2 (5 bases each). The germline V gene encodes CDR1 LGHNA and CDR2 YSLEER. V was trimmed by 4 bases and J by 0 bases, leaving 7 bases between them. There are 13 residues in the CDR3. CDR3 DNA sequence: TGCGCCAGCAGCCGGGACCACTCCTACGAGCAGTACTTC. Its protein is CASSRDHSYEQYF.

The genes are TRBV4-3 and TRBJ2-1; 9 bases map to TRBD2. The CDR3 runs 18 residues. Germline trimming cut 0 bases from V and 9 bases from J; bases unmatched to any gene: 15. The germline V gene encodes CDR1 LGHNA and CDR2 YSLEER. CDR3 residues: CASSQEVTSGDGGVEQFF. CDR3 nucleotide sequence: TGCGCCAGCAGCCAAGAGGTGACTAGCGGAGACGGGGGTGTTGAGCAGTTCTTC.

The chain links TRBV2 to TRBJ2-1, with D possibly matching TRBD2 (5 bases). This CDR3 has 13 amino acids. Germline CDR1 is SNHLY and CDR2 is FYNNEI. Trimming cost V 8 bases and J 5 bases, with 13 bases left between them. CDR3 sequence reads: CASGWTEDNEQFF. DNA of the CDR3: TGTGCCAGCGGGTGGACTGAGGACAATGAGCAGTTCTTC.

The gene calls are TRBV19 and TRBJ1-6; D ambiguous. Germline values: CDR1 LNHDA, CDR2 SQIVND (reference sequence). The CDR3 has 12 residues. The CDR3 loop is CPGSSYNSPLHF. Written as DNA, the CDR3 is TGTCCCGGCAGCTCCTATAATTCACCCCTCCACTTT.